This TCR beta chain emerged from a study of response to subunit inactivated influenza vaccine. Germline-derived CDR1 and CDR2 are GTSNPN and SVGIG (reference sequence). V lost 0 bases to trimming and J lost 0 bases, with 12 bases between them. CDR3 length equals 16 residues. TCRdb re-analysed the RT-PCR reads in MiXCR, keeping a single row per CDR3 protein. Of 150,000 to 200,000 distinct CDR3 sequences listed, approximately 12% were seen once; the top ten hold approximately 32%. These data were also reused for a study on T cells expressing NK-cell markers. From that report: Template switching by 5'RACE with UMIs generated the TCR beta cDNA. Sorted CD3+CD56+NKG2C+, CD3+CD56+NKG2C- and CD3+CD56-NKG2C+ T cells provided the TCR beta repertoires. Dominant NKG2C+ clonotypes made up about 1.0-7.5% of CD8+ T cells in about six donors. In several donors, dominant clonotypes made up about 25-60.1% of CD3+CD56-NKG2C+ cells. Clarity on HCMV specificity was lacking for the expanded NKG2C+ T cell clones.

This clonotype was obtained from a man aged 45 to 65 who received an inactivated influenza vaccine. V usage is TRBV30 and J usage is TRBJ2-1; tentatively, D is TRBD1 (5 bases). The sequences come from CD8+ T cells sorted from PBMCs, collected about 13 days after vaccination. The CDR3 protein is CAWSVSAGRSYNEQFF. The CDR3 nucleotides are TGTGCCTGGAGTGTAAGCGCAGGGCGCTCCTACAATGAGCAGTTCTTC.